A few counts support the clone carrying this T cell receptor (beta chain). The antigen is not known. Trimming removed 1 base at V and 8 bases at J, with 3 bases between. There are 11 residues in the CDR3. Germline V CDR1 and CDR2: SEHNR, FQNEAQ (reference sequence). Averaging about 0.12 L, one heparinised blood draw came from each individual donor. The entirety of the isolated RNA underwent reverse transcription, so expressed TCRB transcripts were sequenced. Sequencing was performed with immunoSEQ multiplex PCR; in TCRdb, only in-frame clones are kept and a portion is missing. The repertoire holds some 700,000 clones, with about an eighth as singletons. These data originate in a study of beta chain features in type 1 diabetes. Study-level information: The number of sorted cells examined across all samples was around 98 million. Findings and limits, study-wide: Among all four CD4+ subsets, Type 1 diabetes patients had TCRB CDR3s that were moderately but significantly shorter. A potential influence of HLA type upon TCRB rearrangement remained unresolved herein. Equally in patients and controls, PCR might preferentially amplify shorter templates.

Specimen: naive CD4+ T cells from blood. This receptor was identified in a man between 18 and 29 years old with type 1 diabetes. The chain carries TRBV7-9 and TRBJ2-1; the D is unclear. The CDR3 spells CASSLGDEQFF. The CDR3 nucleotides read TGTGCCAGCAGCTTAGGGGATGAGCAGTTCTTC.